Below, one T cell receptor (beta chain) is given with its context. No antigen is known for it. The data were taken from a study of shared clonotypes between healthy human individuals. Turning to the study itself: The cohort had two women and a few men, ages 18 to 49.

CDR1 is MNHEY, CDR2 SVGAGI, per germline. With V trimmed by 2 bases and J by 7 bases, 8 bases remained unmatched. This CDR3 comprises 16 residues. Repertoires were generated with immunoSEQ multiplex PCR, while TCRdb's copy carries only in-frame clones and drops some. Among about a million clones, around three quarters were seen once, and the ten largest hold more than 0.85%. Researchers partitioned CD4+ cells into CD45RA+ naive and CD45RA-negative memory subsets. Study results and limitations: Several donors held about 5% of naive CD4 clonotypes in common. Since donors were few, the genetic and exposure-history diversity represented was limited.

The TCR sequence derives from a man younger than 35 in good health. Some clones in this sample may be carry-over from other donors' samples. The V gene is TRBV6-5, the J gene TRBJ1-6; 7 bases are shared with TRBD1. Sequenced input: memory CD4+ T cells from PBMCs. Sample subset: CD45RA-negative fraction. The CDR3 is CASSYRTGLDNSPLHF. CDR3 sequence (DNA): TGTGCCAGCAGTTACCGGACAGGCCTGGACAATTCACCCCTCCACTTT.